Listed below are T cell receptor beta chains from one sample, sequenced in a study of shared T cell receptors in the human thymus. The assay was immunoSEQ multiplex PCR, and TCRdb's table has in-frame clones only and misses some. The sample lists 650,000 to 950,000 clones, 80% to 90% occurring once. These records were also assigned to another study, of human thymus T cells.

Material for sequencing was thymocytes. These receptors were taken from a girl under three years old with a congenital heart defect. CDR3s include the opening cysteine and the closing phenylalanine or tryptophan. The D gene is left open where the match is weak. Some rows have no size entry. The others give once, few or many, or a class for an expanded clone.

TRBD2	-	TRBV9	TRBJ2-3	TGTGCCAGCAGGGTACTAGCGGGGGGGGTGTTTAACTCCACAGATACGCAGTATTTT	CASRVLAGGVFNSTDTQYF
-	once	TRBV19	TRBJ2-3	TGTGCCAGTAGTCAGGGGTTGATGAGGGCAGATACGCAGTATTTT	CASSQGLMRADTQYF
-	-	TRBV10-3	TRBJ2-3	TGTGCCATCAGTGACCGGGAAAAGAGCACAGATACGCAGTATTTT	CAISDREKSTDTQYF
-	once	TRBV9	TRBJ2-5	TGTGCCAGCAGCGTAGAGTTCGGAACGCAGGGGGGTGACCAAGAGACCCAGTACTTC	CASSVEFGTQGGDQETQYF
TRBD1	-	TRBV18	TRBJ2-5	TGTGCCAGCTCACCTTGCGGGACAGGGCTTTGGAAGACCCAGTACTTC	CASSPCGTGLWKTQYF
TRBD2	-	TRBV7-7	TRBJ2-5	TGTGCCAGCAGCCCGAGCTCCGCGGCGGGGGGGCCAGAGACCCAGTACTTC	CASSPSSAAGGPETQYF
-	few	TRBV11-2	TRBJ1-1	TGTGCCAGCAGGATCGCTATGAACACTGAAGCTTTCTTT	CASRIAMNTEAFF
-	-	TRBV7-2	TRBJ2-7	TGTGCCAGCAGCTTATGGGCGGGACCCGCCTACGAGCAGTACTTC	CASSLWAGPAYEQYF
-	-	TRBV27	TRBJ1-6	TGTGCCAGCAGTCTAAGGACTAGCCAAACGAGATATAATTCACCCCTCCACTTT	CASSLRTSQTRYNSPLHF
-	-	TRBV5-5	TRBJ1-2	TGTGCCAGCAGCTTGGACAAGACGGAGCAGGGTAGGATTTTGGGGTATGGCTACACCTTC	CASSLDKTEQGRILGYGYTF
TRBD2	-	TRBV27	TRBJ2-7	TGTGCCAGCAGTTTTCTAGGTACACAGGGACTAGTCTACGAGCAGTACTTC	CASSFLGTQGLVYEQYF
TRBD2	-	TRBV5-1	TRBJ2-3	TGCGCCAGCAGCTCAACTCCTATTTTTCTAGCGGGGGAGAACACAGATACGCAGTATTTT	CASSSTPIFLAGENTDTQYF
TRBD1	-	TRBV5-1	TRBJ1-2	TGCGCCAGCGGCCCCGGACAGGGTGTCCCTTATGGCTACACCTTC	CASGPGQGVPYGYTF
TRBD1	-	TRBV28	TRBJ1-1	TGTGCCAGCAGCCCGTCCCCCCGACAGGGGAACACTGAAGCTTTCTTT	CASSPSPRQGNTEAFF
-	-	TRBV15	TRBJ2-5	TGTGCCACCAGCAACCGAAGGACAGTGCAAGAGACCCAGTACTTC	CATSNRRTVQETQYF
-	few	TRBV28	TRBJ1-5	TGTGCCAGCAGTTTCCAGTTTCAGCCCCAGCATTTT	CASSFQFQPQHF
TRBD1	-	TRBV4-3	TRBJ1-4	TGCGCCAGCAGCCAAGATAGGCGGGGACAGGGGGCAACTAATGAAAAACTGTTTTTT	CASSQDRRGQGATNEKLFF
-	-	TRBV27	TRBJ1-2	TGTGCCAGCAGTCACCGGGCCCCTCTAACGGGGGGCTACACCTTC	CASSHRAPLTGGYTF
-	-	TRBV4-2	TRBJ1-2	TGTGCCAGCAGCCACACACCGCAGGGGTTCGGCTATGGCTACACCTTC	CASSHTPQGFGYGYTF
-	-	TRBV1	TRBJ2-3	TGCACCAGCAGCCAAGATATAAGCGGCCTCGGACCTTCCCCGACAGATACGCAGTATTTT	CTSSQDISGLGPSPTDTQYF
-	-	TRBV6-6	TRBJ2-7	TGTGCCAGCAGTTACCACCGCGGCAGGGGATCCGAGCAGTACTTC	CASSYHRGRGSEQYF
-	-	TRBV5-1	TRBJ1-2	TGCGCCAGCAGGCCAAGAGAGAAGAACTATGGCTACACCTTC	CASRPREKNYGYTF
-	-	TRBV27	TRBJ1-2	TGTGCCAGCGCCCGAGGAGGGGCGGATGGCTACACCTTC	CASARGGADGYTF
-	-	TRBV12-5	TRBJ1-2	TGTGCTAGTGGTTTGGTAAAGTCGGGGGACCGAGCTGGCTACACCTTC	CASGLVKSGDRAGYTF
-	-	TRBV2	TRBJ2-5	TGTGCCTACCTTCCGAGGGAGACAAGCCGTGTGGAGACCCAGTACTTC	CAYLPRETSRVETQYF
-	-	TRBV12-5	TRBJ2-7	TGTGCTAGTGGGCCGTTCCACGAGCGGCAGTACTTC	CASGPFHERQYF
TRBD2	-	TRBV15	TRBJ2-1	TGTGCCACCAGCAGAGCTCCCGGGGGGGCACGCACTGAGCAGTTCTTC	CATSRAPGGARTEQFF
-	once	TRBV27	TRBJ1-5	TGTGCCAGCAGTCCCCACCCCCCAGGAATACTCAATCAGCCCCAGCATTTT	CASSPHPPGILNQPQHF
-	-	TRBV11-2	TRBJ2-7	TGTGCCAGCAGCTTCCTCGACGAGCAGTACTTC	CASSFLDEQYF
-	once	TRBV19	TRBJ2-2	TGTGCCAGTAGTACCGACACAGGGAACACCGGGGAGCTGTTTTTT	CASSTDTGNTGELFF
TRBD2	-	TRBV5-1	TRBJ2-1	TGCGCCAGCCACCAGGGACTAGCGGGGACAGACAATGAGCAGTTCTTC	CASHQGLAGTDNEQFF
-	-	TRBV27	TRBJ2-2	TGTGCCAGCACCTTGAGCGGGTTCGGGGAGCTGTTTTTT	CASTLSGFGELFF
TRBD1	-	TRBV9	TRBJ1-3	TGTGCCAGCAGCCCCCCGACCCGGGACAGAGGATCTGGAAACACCATATATTTT	CASSPPTRDRGSGNTIYF
TRBD1	-	TRBV5-8	TRBJ2-5	TGTGCCAGCAGCTTGGTGAACCGGGACAGACAAGAGACCCAGTACTTC	CASSLVNRDRQETQYF
TRBD2	-	TRBV28	TRBJ2-1	TGTGCCAGCAGCCACGCCGGGGTAGCGGGGTATTACAATGAGCAGTTCTTC	CASSHAGVAGYYNEQFF
-	few	TRBV6-5	TRBJ1-6	TGTGCCAGCAGTTACTCGAGTGTTAATTCACCCCTCCACTTT	CASSYSSVNSPLHF
-	few	TRBV7-2	TRBJ1-2	TGTGCCAGCAGTACTAGAGGGTTCAACTATGGCTACACCTTC	CASSTRGFNYGYTF
TRBD1	-	TRBV14	TRBJ1-6	TGTGCCAGCAGCCCCCCGGGACAGGGTAGCGCACCCCTCCACTTT	CASSPPGQGSAPLHF
-	-	TRBV6-1	TRBJ1-5	TGTGCCAGCAGTCTTAACAGGGATAGCAATCAGCCCCAGCATTTT	CASSLNRDSNQPQHF
-	-	TRBV27	TRBJ1-1	TGTGCCAGCAGTTTTGGGAGGGCTAACACTGAAGCTTTCTTT	CASSFGRANTEAFF
TRBD2	few	TRBV11-2	TRBJ2-1	TGTGCCAGCAGCGCAAGCGGGGGGGCCTACAATGAGCAGTTCTTC	CASSASGGAYNEQFF